This paragraph covers one T cell receptor beta chain sequence. The sample originates from a study of blood T cell repertoires in COVID-19. TCRdb keeps only in-frame clones here, not all; method: immunoSEQ multiplex PCR. Among approximately 450,000 clones listed, around nine tenths were seen once. CDR1 and CDR2 (germline): SNHLY, FYNNEI. V lost 3 bases to trimming and J lost 4 bases, with 9 bases between them. The CDR3 is 13 amino acids. Input material: PBMCs or T cells enriched from blood (not recorded which). This clonotype was obtained from a woman between 18 and 29 years old with acute COVID-19. The V and J genes are TRBV2 and TRBJ2-5, with a possible D match to TRBD1 (5 bases). CDR3 loop: CASSEVTVETQYF. As DNA, the CDR3 is TGTGCCAGCAGTGAGGTGACAGTAGAGACCCAGTACTTC. Filled out from reference TRBV2 and TRBJ2-5, the complete variable domain reads EPEVTQTPSHQVTQMGQEVILRCVPISNHLYFYWYRQILGQKVEFLVSFYNNEISEKSEIFDDQFSVERPDGSNFTLKIRSTKLEDSAMYFCASSEVTVETQYFGPGTRLLVL.